The clone carrying this T cell receptor beta chain was counted ten times or more. The data belong to a study of neurological immune-mediated disorders. The overall study: Multiple sclerosis patients numbering around 35 comprised roughly 30 relapsing-remitting and 3 secondary progressive patients.

TCRdb processed the 5' RACE reads anew with MiXCR; each CDR3 protein has one entry. There are about 62,000 distinct CDR3 sequences in the sample; around 4.7% occur only once, and around 3.3% lies in the top ten. Trimming shortened V by 5 bases and J by 5 bases, and 12 bases separated the two germline ends. The CDR3 is 13 residues long. Germline V CDR1 and CDR2: SGHTA, FQGNSA. The source is a woman aged 50 to 60 with multiple sclerosis. The V gene is TRBV7-2, the J gene TRBJ2-5, with D unclear. Source material: PBMCs. CDR3 region: CASSATTGETQYF. CDR3 bases: TGTGCCAGCAGCGCAACGACCGGGGAGACCCAGTACTTC.